One sample yielded the 6 T cell receptor beta chains listed below, sequenced in a study of tumor and adjacent non-tumor tissue in lung cancer. This sample's RNA came from whole unsorted tissue. The library came from three nested PCR rounds adapted from ARM-PCR protocols. In TCRdb, the multiplex PCR reads were re-called with MiXCR into one record per CDR3 protein. The profile shows approximately 86,000 distinct CDR3 sequences, 72% of them singletons. Sequenced: lung tumor tissue. The receptors stem from a woman aged 40-49 years with non-small cell lung cancer.

About this clonotype: Relative to the germline gene, one junction end is altered; a read error may explain this. The chain carries TRBV29-1 and TRBJ2-1, with D possibly TRBD2 on 7 matching bases. The CDR3 runs 16 residues. CDR1 is SQVTM, CDR2 ANQGSEA, per germline. This CDR3 is CSVEAMASWRGGEQIF. The CDR3 DNA reads as TGCAGCGTTGAAGCAATGGCTAGCTGGAGGGGGGGTGAGCAGATCTTC.

The CDR3 DNA is TGTGCCAGCGCCCAGTGGTATAGTAACGAGCAGTACTTC. This gives the protein CASAQWYSNEQYF. The rearrangement links TRBV12-3 or TRBV12-4 to TRBJ2-7, with D hard to call. V was pared by 8 bases and J by 5 bases, with 16 bases between. This CDR3 is built from 13 residues.

For this clonotype: The conserved phenylalanine or tryptophan is not found at the CDR3 terminus, so this likely reflects a read error. This chain links TRBV28 with TRBJ2-7, with D maybe TRBD2 (6 bases). The CDR3 consists of 14 residues. Germline loops: CDR1 MDHEN, CDR2 SYDVKM. Written as DNA, the CDR3 is TGTGCCAGCAGCCCGGGGACTGAAACCTACAAGCAGTACCTC. This sequence encodes CASSPGTETYKQYL.

This clonotype was seen more than once but under ten times. A read error is possible here, since a much larger clone lies one base away. J is TRBJ1-4 and V is TRBV20-1; 10 nucleotides align to TRBD1. CDR3 length equals 13 residues. In germline, CDR1 is DFQATT, CDR2 SNEGSKA (reference sequence). This CDR3 is CSARQGAGEELFF. CDR3 coding DNA: TGCAGTGCCAGACAGGGGGCGGGTGAAGAACTGTTTTTT.

This clonotype was recorded only once. Germline is not matched at one junction end, which may reflect a read error. The chain joins TRBV6-5 to TRBJ1-5; no clear D. This CDR3 has 12 amino acids. Per the germline V gene, CDR1 is MNHEY and CDR2 is SVGAGI. This CDR3 reads CVSSYPSLPQHF. The CDR3 nucleotides are TGTGTCAGCAGTTATCCCTCACTGCCCCAGCATTTT.

To note about this clonotype: This may be a read error, as it is one base from a much larger clone. No conserved phenylalanine or tryptophan ends this CDR3, so it is likely a read error. This sequence joins TRBV7-8 and TRBJ1-4; D is ambiguous. This CDR3 is 12 amino acids long. Germline V gene data show CDR1 as SGHVS and CDR2 as FQNEAQ. With 3 bases removed from V and 8 bases from J, the gap between germline ends came to 7 bases. The DNA of the CDR3 is TGTGCCAGCAGCTTCAATCGCGAAAAACTGTTTATT. It encodes CASSFNREKLFI.